This TCR beta chain appears in the sequencing data of a study of T cell changes during pregnancy in multiple sclerosis. Trimming stripped 0 bases from V and 1 base from J, with 6 bases between. The CDR3 sequence is 13 residues long. Germline CDR1 is GTSNPN and CDR2 is SVGIG (reference sequence). Data came from immunoSEQ multiplex PCR; TCRdb stores just in-frame clones and leaves some out. The table records some 120,000 clones, more than 85% of them present only once. This sequence joins TRBV30 and TRBJ1-1; D is uncertain. The TCR sequence derives from a female donor with multiple sclerosis, enrolled in a pregnancy study. Specimen: peripheral blood, collected in the third trimester of pregnancy. The CDR3 DNA reads TGTGCCTGGAGTGTGCCAGAGAACACTGAAGCTTTCTTT. Protein: CAWSVPENTEAFF.